This entry lists 30 T cell receptor beta chains sequenced from one sample in a study of shared clonotypes between healthy human individuals. The assay was immunoSEQ multiplex PCR, and TCRdb's table has in-frame clones only and misses some. Of about 2.4 million clones listed, approximately 93% are singletons. Sequencing was done on a sample of naive CD4+ T cells from PBMCs. Subset defined: CD45RA+ positively selected. These receptors all stem from a man aged 18-30 years in good health. Some clones in this sample may be carry-over from other donors' samples.

The V call is TRBV7-2, the J call TRBJ1-4; D not certain. This CDR3 is 15 amino acids long. V was cut by 3 bases and J by 0 bases, with 8 bases left in between. Looked up from germline, CDR1 is SGHTA and CDR2 is FQGNSA. The CDR3 DNA follows: TGTGCCAGCAGCTTGACTCGAGCAACTAATGAAAAACTGTTTTTT. This codes for CASSLTRATNEKLFF.

The rearrangement uses TRBV7-2 and TRBJ2-3; a possible D gene is TRBD2 (6 bases). CDR1 is SGHTA and CDR2 is FQGNSA in the germline V gene. The CDR3 length is 14 residues. V lost 3 bases to trimming and J lost 4 bases, with 11 bases between them. Here the CDR3 DNA reads TGTGCCAGCAGCTTCCGGCGGGATGCAGATACGCAGTATTTT. Translation gives CASSFRRDADTQYF.

The table lists this clone with a count of one. The V gene is TRBV18, the J gene TRBJ2-3, with 10 bases fitting TRBD1. Germline trimming cut 3 bases from V and 3 bases from J; bases unmatched to any gene: 6. In germline, CDR1 is KGHSH, CDR2 LQKENI. This CDR3 has 16 amino acids. This CDR3 is CASSPKPGQGTDTQYF. For the CDR3, the DNA is TGTGCCAGCTCACCCAAACCGGGACAGGGGACAGATACGCAGTATTTT.

This chain joins TRBV5-1 and TRBJ1-3; D uncertain. V was trimmed by 3 bases and J by 0 bases, leaving 16 bases between them. Germline CDR1 and CDR2: SGHRS and YFSETQ. The CDR3 covers 17 residues. The CDR3 DNA follows: TGCGCCAGCAGCTCTGAAGGTCTGGGCAGCTCTGGAAACACCATATATTTT. Protein: CASSSEGLGSSGNTIYF.

There are a few counts of this clone. J is TRBJ2-1 and V is TRBV7-2; no reliable D call. The CDR3 consists of 13 residues. V lost 4 bases and J 0 bases, leaving 4 bases between the germline ends. Germline values: CDR1 SGHTA, CDR2 FQGNSA. The chain's CDR3 is CASSWSSYNEQFF. The CDR3 region has the DNA TGTGCCAGCAGCTGGAGCTCCTACAATGAGCAGTTCTTC.

Only one count was recorded for this clone. The CDR3 protein is CAWGQGAKETQYF. The CDR3 DNA reads TGTGCCTGGGGGCAGGGGGCTAAAGAGACCCAGTACTTC. This chain connects TRBV30 to TRBJ2-5, with TRBD1 matching over 8 bases. The CDR3 is made up of 13 amino acids. J lost 3 bases, V lost 5 bases, and 5 bases had no gene match. Germline V lookup: CDR1 GTSNPN, CDR2 SVGIG (reference sequence).

The V call is TRBV6-5, the J call TRBJ2-2; TRBD1 matches 7 bases. With V trimmed by 6 bases and J by 7 bases, 8 bases remained unmatched. Germline loops: CDR1 MNHEY, CDR2 SVGAGI. This CDR3 comprises 14 residues. CDR3 sequence (DNA): TGTGCCAGCAGCCGCCTGCCAGGGGGCGGGGAGCTGTTTTTT. Translation: CASSRLPGGGELFF.

The chain employs TRBV18 and TRBJ2-7; possibly TRBD1 or TRBD2 for D (5 bases each). The V gene lost 5 bases and the J gene lost 0 bases, with 20 bases spanning the gap. The CDR3 loop spans 17 amino acids. Germline-derived CDR1 and CDR2 are KGHSH and LQKENI. CDR3 loop: CASSSTKTGAISYEQYF. DNA for the CDR3: TGTGCCAGCTCATCCACAAAAACCGGGGCAATCTCCTACGAGCAGTACTTC.

This clone is a singleton in its sample. This sequence joins TRBV15 and TRBJ1-1; perhaps TRBD1 as D (6 bases). The V and J ends lost 4 bases and 11 bases respectively, with 20 bases between them. The CDR3 runs 14 residues. Per the germline V gene, CDR1 is LNHNV and CDR2 is YYDKDF (reference sequence). CDR3 in amino acids: CATSMYTGGLGAFF. CDR3 nucleotides: TGTGCCACCAGCATGTACACCGGGGGCCTGGGTGCTTTCTTT. The complete variable domain, with remaining parts taken from reference TRBV15 and TRBJ1-1, reads DAMVIQNPRYQVTQFGKPVTLSCSQTLNHNVMYWYQQKSSQAPKLLFHYYDKDFNNEADTPDNFQSRRPNTSFCFLDIRSPGLGDTAMYLCATSMYTGGLGAFFGQGTRLTVV.

The gene calls are TRBV5-1 and TRBJ1-2; no clear D. Deletions cut 0 bases from V and 5 bases from J, with 14 bases between. Germline CDR1 and CDR2: SGHRS and YFSETQ. CDR3 length equals 15 residues. CDR3 sequence (DNA): TGCGCCAGCAGCTTGGGGCAGTCCTACTTTTATGGCTACACCTTC. It yields the protein CASSLGQSYFYGYTF.

This chain uses TRBV5-1 with TRBJ2-1, with 9 bases that match TRBD2. The J segment lost 5 bases and the V segment lost 0 bases, leaving 6 bases of the junction unmatched. The CDR3 has 16 residues. Germline V CDR1 and CDR2: SGHRS, YFSETQ. In DNA form, the CDR3 reads TGCGCCAGCAGCTTGGGGCCTAGCGGGGTCAACAATGAGCAGTTCTTC. Its protein product is CASSLGPSGVNNEQFF.

As DNA, the CDR3 is TGTGCCTGGAGTAAGGGACAACCTCCCTACGAGCAGTACTTC. As protein: CAWSKGQPPYEQYF. The V gene is TRBV30, the J gene TRBJ2-7, with a weak D call TRBD1 (6 bases). The CDR3 has 14 amino acids. Trimming took off 2 bases at V and 2 bases at J, with 13 bases between the two ends. CDR1 GTSNPN and CDR2 SVGIG come from the germline V gene (reference sequence).

V and J are TRBV5-1 and TRBJ2-3, with TRBD2 matching 10 bases. This CDR3 is 16 amino acids long. Germline V gene data show CDR1 as SGHRS and CDR2 as YFSETQ. Trimming took 3 bases from V and 2 from J; bases not matched to a gene: 6. The CDR3 sequence is CASSSGLAETTDTQYF. The CDR3 nucleotides are TGCGCCAGCAGCTCCGGACTAGCGGAAACCACAGATACGCAGTATTTT.

The sample holds one count of this clone. The V call is TRBV28, the J call TRBJ1-5, with a tentative D call TRBD1 (6 bases). The ends were cut back, 1 base at V and 1 base at J, with 11 bases in the middle. Germline values: CDR1 MDHEN, CDR2 SYDVKM. The CDR3 contains 16 residues. The CDR3 sequence: CASSLYGGPSNQPQHF. The CDR3, as DNA: TGTGCCAGCAGTTTATACGGGGGGCCCAGCAATCAGCCCCAGCATTTT.

The chain links TRBV6-9 to TRBJ1-5, with D possibly TRBD1 on 5 matching bases. Germline V gene data show CDR1 as MNHGY and CDR2 as SVAAGI. The length of the CDR3 is 14 residues. The V and J ends lost 9 bases and 4 bases respectively, with 16 bases between them. Here the CDR3 DNA reads TGTGCCAGGGTGGGACCGACGGGGAATCAGCCCCAGCATTTT. Translated: CARVGPTGNQPQHF.

This chain's CDR3 is CATSRSQEKLFF. Written as DNA, the CDR3 is TGTGCCACCTCACGCAGTCAGGAGAAACTGTTTTTT. This chain links TRBV7-8 with TRBJ1-4; no reliable D call. From germline, CDR1 is SGHVS and CDR2 FQNEAQ. The CDR3 extends over 12 amino acids. V lost 10 bases, J lost 11 bases, and 17 bases lay in between.

The rearrangement links TRBV9 to TRBJ2-1; possibly TRBD2 for D (5 bases). The CDR3 is 14 residues long. The germline CDR1 and CDR2 sequences are SGDLS and YYNGEE. The V end lost 3 bases, the J end lost 8 bases, and 15 bases lay between the germline ends. CDR3 protein: CASSEWASRDEQFF. The DNA for the CDR3 is TGTGCCAGCAGCGAGTGGGCTAGCCGTGATGAGCAGTTCTTC. The whole variable domain, remainder taken from reference TRBV9 and TRBJ2-1, is DSGVTQTPKHLITATGQRVTLRCSPRSGDLSVYWYQQSLDQGLQFLIQYYNGEERAKGNILERFSAQQFPDLHSELNLSSLELGDSALYFCASSEWASRDEQFFGPGTRLTVL.

The rearrangement joins TRBV5-4 to TRBJ2-7; 15 bases are shared with TRBD2. CDR1 is SGHNT, CDR2 YYREEE, per germline (reference sequence). The CDR3 loop spans 15 amino acids. V lost 0 bases to trimming and J lost 7 bases; unmatched junction nucleotides: 2. DNA for the CDR3: TGTGCCAGCAGCTTGGGGGGGACTAGCGGGAGGGAGCAGTACTTC. Residues: CASSLGGTSGREQYF.

This sequence joins TRBV21-1 and TRBJ1-1. TRBV21-1 is classified as a pseudogene. The CDR3 length is 15 residues. This CDR3 reads CASSIAIGEDTEAFF. The CDR3 nucleotides read TGTGCCAGCAGCATCGCAATCGGGGAAGACACTGAAGCTTTCTTT.

The chain joins TRBV5-1 to TRBJ2-5, with 8 nucleotides matching TRBD1. The CDR3 totals 14 residues. V lost 4 bases to trimming and J lost 6 bases; unmatched junction nucleotides: 8. From germline, CDR1 is SGHRS and CDR2 YFSETQ. The CDR3 sequence is CASSQDRGSKTQYF. The CDR3 nucleotides are TGCGCCAGCAGCCAAGACAGGGGATCAAAGACCCAGTACTTC.

J is TRBJ2-7 and V is TRBV4-2, with 11 bases lining up with TRBD2. CDR3 length: 16 residues. The germline gives CDR1 LGHNA, CDR2 YNFKEQ. Trimming cost V 2 bases and J 2 bases; bases outside gene matches: 5. The CDR3 nucleotides are TGTGCCAGCAGCCAAAATCTAGCGGGAGGCCCCTACGAGCAGTACTTC. Encoded protein: CASSQNLAGGPYEQYF.

The chain uses TRBV28 and TRBJ2-5, with 9 bases lining up with TRBD1. The CDR3 is 14 residues long. Germline trimming cut 4 bases from V and 4 bases from J; bases unmatched to any gene: 4. Germline CDR1 reads MDHEN; CDR2 reads SYDVKM. CDR3 amino acids: CASSSGQGRETQYF. The CDR3 DNA reads TGTGCCAGCAGTTCCGGACAGGGGCGAGAGACCCAGTACTTC.

This clone appeared a few times. This sequence joins TRBV11-2 and TRBJ1-2, with D possibly being TRBD1 (6 bases). The CDR3 is made up of 15 amino acids. The V end lost 0 bases, the J end lost 4 bases, and 12 bases lay between the germline ends. The germline V gene has CDR1 SGHAT and CDR2 FQNNGV. The CDR3 region is CASSLDRGVGYGYTF. CDR3 nucleotide sequence: TGTGCCAGCAGCTTAGATAGGGGGGTAGGCTATGGCTACACCTTC.

This clone occurred once. The same CDR3 arises from other DNA sequences in this sample as well. The chain joins TRBV28 to TRBJ2-5; D remains unclear. Between the trimmed V and J ends, which lost 1 base and 1 base, there was a span of 7 bases. CDR3 length equals 14 residues. Germline V gene sequence: CDR1 MDHEN, CDR2 SYDVKM. For the CDR3, the DNA is TGTGCCAGCAGTTTATCTAGAGCCCAAGAGACCCAGTACTTC. The encoded protein is CASSLSRAQETQYF.

The chain uses TRBV5-1 and TRBJ2-7; a possible D gene is TRBD1 (5 bases). Deletions cut 4 bases from V and 2 bases from J, with 16 bases between. The CDR3 covers 15 residues. Germline CDR1 and CDR2: SGHRS and YFSETQ. The CDR3 DNA reads TGCGCCAGCAGCCAGGCACTGGCAGGGACCTACGAGCAGTACTTC. It codes for CASSQALAGTYEQYF.

The rearrangement uses TRBV7-9 and TRBJ1-1; D call uncertain. From germline, CDR1 is SEHNR and CDR2 FQNEAQ (reference sequence). Trimming left V 2 bases short and J 7 bases short, with 8 bases between. The CDR3 consists of 12 residues. CDR3 in DNA: TGTGCCAGCAGCTTACAAGGCCTTGAAGCTTTCTTT. This codes for CASSLQGLEAFF.

This clone came up a few times. The genes are TRBV30 and TRBJ1-5; no definite D call. Germline V gene data show CDR1 as GTSNPN and CDR2 as SVGIG (reference sequence). Trimming pared 3 bases from V and 4 bases from J, leaving 10 bases between. The CDR3 sequence is 13 residues long. CDR3 in amino acids: CAWRGQANQPQHF. The CDR3 region has the DNA TGTGCCTGGAGAGGGCAGGCTAATCAGCCCCAGCATTTT. The whole variable domain, remainder taken from reference TRBV30 and TRBJ1-5, is SQTIHQWPATLVQPVGSPLSLECTVEGTSNPNLYWYRQAAGRGLQLLFYSVGIGQISSEVPQNLSASRPQDRQFILSSKKLLLSDSGFYLCAWRGQANQPQHFGDGTRLSIL.

This chain uses TRBV5-1 with TRBJ2-7, with 9 positions matching TRBD2. The germline V gene has CDR1 SGHRS and CDR2 YFSETQ. Unmatched junction bases numbered 12, after V lost 2 bases and J lost 0 bases. There are 18 residues in the CDR3. CDR3 loop: CASSFSPSGAPDSYEQYF. As DNA, the CDR3 is TGCGCCAGCAGCTTCTCACCTAGCGGGGCCCCCGACTCCTACGAGCAGTACTTC.

This clone was observed a single time. This rearrangement joins TRBV5-4 to TRBJ2-2, with 10 nucleotides matching TRBD1. The trim removed 6 bases at V and 9 bases at J, leaving 11 bases unmatched. This CDR3 comprises 15 residues. CDR1 is SGHNT and CDR2 is YYREEE in the germline V gene (reference sequence). This chain's CDR3 is CASTSDRGSFRELFF. CDR3 nucleotide sequence: TGTGCCAGCACCTCGGACAGGGGGAGTTTTCGGGAGCTGTTTTTT.

The rearrangement links TRBV15 to TRBJ2-2; tentatively, D is TRBD1 (7 bases). Trimming stripped 5 bases from V and 0 bases from J, with 10 bases between. Per germline, CDR1 LNHNV and CDR2 YYDKDF (reference sequence). The CDR3 spans 15 residues. This CDR3 reads CATSGGTANTGELFF. As DNA, the CDR3 is TGTGCCACCAGCGGCGGGACAGCGAACACCGGGGAGCTGTTTTTT.